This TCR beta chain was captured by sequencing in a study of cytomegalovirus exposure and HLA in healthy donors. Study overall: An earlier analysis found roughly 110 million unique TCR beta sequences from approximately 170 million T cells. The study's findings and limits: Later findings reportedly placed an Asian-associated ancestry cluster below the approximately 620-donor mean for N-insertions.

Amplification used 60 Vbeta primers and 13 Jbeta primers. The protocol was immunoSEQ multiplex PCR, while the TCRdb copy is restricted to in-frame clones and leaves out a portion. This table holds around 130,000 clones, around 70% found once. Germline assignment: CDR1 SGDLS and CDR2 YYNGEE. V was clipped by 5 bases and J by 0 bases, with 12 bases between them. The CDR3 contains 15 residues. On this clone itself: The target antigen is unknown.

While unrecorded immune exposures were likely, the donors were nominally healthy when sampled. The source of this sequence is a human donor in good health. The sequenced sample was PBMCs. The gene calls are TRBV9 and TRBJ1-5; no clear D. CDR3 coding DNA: TGTGCCAGCAGTGTCGGAGTAAATAGCAATCAGCCCCAGCATTTT. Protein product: CASSVGVNSNQPQHF.